Given below is one TCR beta chain in context. Its antigen is undetermined. This entry belongs to a study of shared clonotypes between healthy human individuals. Overall study findings and caveats: Among four donors, roughly 5% of naive CD4 clonotypes were found in common. A small donor pool kept down the genetic and exposure-history diversity that was represented.

TCRdb's table, derived via immunoSEQ multiplex PCR, lists solely in-frame clones and lacks some. Of more than 400,000 clones detected, 90% to 96% appear once; the ten largest clones hold under 0.06%. The donors, healthy adults who were HIV-negative, had experienced no recent acute infections or vaccinations. The V gene's germline CDR1 is SGHAT and CDR2 FQNNGV. V was pared by 5 bases and J by 1 base, with 3 bases of the junction left unmatched. This CDR3 comprises 16 residues. The TCR sequence derives from a woman in her twenties or thirties in good health. The J gene is TRBJ2-2, the V gene TRBV11-2; 11 nucleotides agree with TRBD1. The source material was naive CD4+ T cells sorted from blood. Described subset: CD45RA+ positively selected. CDR3 DNA sequence: TGTGCCAGCAGCCCGGGGACAGGGGGGAACACCGGGGAGCTGTTTTTT. This codes for CASSPGTGGNTGELFF.